These 11 T cell receptor beta chains originate from one sample sequenced in a study of T cell responses to AZD1222 COVID-19 vaccine. The table came from immunoSEQ multiplex PCR; TCRdb's copy has only in-frame clones and leaves some out. The sample carries 140,000 to 150,000 clones, about 90% recorded once. The sample was peripheral blood, taken on day 0 of AZD1222 vaccination. The origin of the receptors is an adult in good health.

This clone was detected once. The gene calls are TRBV4-2 and TRBJ1-4; D might be TRBD1 (5 bases). Germline V gene sequence: CDR1 LGHNA, CDR2 YNFKEQ. Trimming took 4 bases from V and 1 from J, leaving 13 bases between them. This CDR3 has 16 residues. The CDR3 protein is CASSRGSRGTNEKLFF. In DNA, the CDR3 is TGTGCCAGCAGCCGAGGCTCGAGGGGAACTAATGAAAAACTGTTTTTT.

This chain joins TRBV6-1 and TRBJ1-3; D call uncertain. V was pared by 2 bases and J by 0 bases, with 8 bases between. Germline V lookup: CDR1 MNHNS, CDR2 SASEGT. The length of the CDR3 is 15 residues. CDR3 DNA: TGTGCCAGCAGTGAATCAGCTTTCTCTGGAAACACCATATATTTT. This encodes CASSESAFSGNTIYF.

V usage is TRBV6-6 and J usage is TRBJ1-5; 7 nucleotides line up with TRBD1. CDR1 and CDR2 (germline): MNHNY, SVGAGI (reference sequence). After removal of 5 bases from V and 3 bases from J, the junction contained 13 bases not matched to a gene. The CDR3 is 17 residues long. The chain's CDR3 is CASSPLSRQGHNQPQHF. The CDR3 nucleotides read TGTGCCAGCAGTCCTTTATCGAGACAGGGTCACAATCAGCCCCAGCATTTT.

The count of this clone is one. This chain connects TRBV7-8 to TRBJ1-2; the D is unclear. Trimming left V 10 bases short and J 6 bases short, with 12 bases between. Looked up from germline, CDR1 is SGHVS and CDR2 is FQNEAQ. There are 11 residues in the CDR3. CDR3 loop: CATGGVNGYTF. As DNA, the CDR3 is TGTGCCACTGGCGGGGTTAATGGCTACACCTTC.

The chain carries TRBV6-4 and TRBJ1-3; D not resolved. This CDR3 contains 15 residues. CDR1 MRHNA and CDR2 SNTAGT come from the germline V gene. V gave up 0 bases and J gave up 4 bases, with 10 bases separating them. The CDR3 reads CASSDSGGWGNTIYF. The DNA of the CDR3 is TGTGCCAGCAGTGACTCCGGAGGTTGGGGAAACACCATATATTTT.

The chain couples TRBV24-1 to TRBJ2-3; 7 bases line up with TRBD2. The germline CDR1 and CDR2 sequences are KGHDR and SFDVKD. V was pared by 4 bases and J by 1 base, with 13 bases of the junction left unmatched. This CDR3 region has 18 residues. The CDR3 loop is CATSDPSKAGEGTDTQYF. In nucleotides, the CDR3 is TGTGCCACCAGTGACCCCAGTAAGGCGGGAGAGGGCACAGATACGCAGTATTTT.

This chain joins TRBV28 and TRBJ2-3, with 8 nucleotides matching TRBD2. Germline assignment: CDR1 MDHEN and CDR2 SYDVKM. Trimming took 1 base from V and 3 from J; bases not matched to a gene: 12. CDR3 length equals 18 residues. The CDR3 spells CASSLSLQGGLATDTQYF. The CDR3 nucleotides read TGTGCCAGCAGTTTATCTCTACAGGGAGGACTAGCAACAGATACGCAGTATTTT.

The chain carries TRBV24-1 and TRBJ1-2, with TRBD1 as a possible D gene (6 bases). CDR1 is KGHDR and CDR2 is SFDVKD in the germline V gene. V was clipped by 0 bases and J by 0 bases, with 7 bases between them. The CDR3 sequence is 15 residues long. For the CDR3, the DNA is TGTGCCACCAGTGATTTGCAGGGGCCTAACTATGGCTACACCTTC. This translates into CATSDLQGPNYGYTF.

This sequence joins TRBV18 and TRBJ2-7; TRBD2 matches 8 bases. The CDR3 is made up of 15 amino acids. Trimming took 3 bases from V and 2 from J; bases not matched to a gene: 6. Looked up from germline, CDR1 is KGHSH and CDR2 is LQKENI. CDR3 protein: CASSPSGGRPYEQYF. The CDR3 region has the DNA TGTGCCAGCTCACCGTCGGGGGGGCGCCCCTACGAGCAGTACTTC.

The CDR3 nucleotides read TGTGCCAGCAGCTTAGTGCAGGGGAGATCACCCCTCCACTTT. It specifies CASSLVQGRSPLHF. The chain employs TRBV7-9 and TRBJ1-6; a possible D gene is TRBD1 (6 bases). Germline CDR1 is SEHNR and CDR2 is FQNEAQ (reference sequence). V lost 1 base to trimming and J lost 10 bases, with 11 bases between them. There are 14 residues in the CDR3.

The genes are TRBV6-2 or TRBV6-3 and TRBJ2-1; D remains unclear. Trimming left V 2 bases short and J 0 bases short, with 8 bases between. This CDR3 region has 15 residues. Germline-derived CDR1 and CDR2 are MNHEY and SVGEGT. The DNA for the CDR3 is TGTGCCAGCAGTTACCAGGCGAGCTCCTACAATGAGCAGTTCTTC. Protein product: CASSYQASSYNEQFF.